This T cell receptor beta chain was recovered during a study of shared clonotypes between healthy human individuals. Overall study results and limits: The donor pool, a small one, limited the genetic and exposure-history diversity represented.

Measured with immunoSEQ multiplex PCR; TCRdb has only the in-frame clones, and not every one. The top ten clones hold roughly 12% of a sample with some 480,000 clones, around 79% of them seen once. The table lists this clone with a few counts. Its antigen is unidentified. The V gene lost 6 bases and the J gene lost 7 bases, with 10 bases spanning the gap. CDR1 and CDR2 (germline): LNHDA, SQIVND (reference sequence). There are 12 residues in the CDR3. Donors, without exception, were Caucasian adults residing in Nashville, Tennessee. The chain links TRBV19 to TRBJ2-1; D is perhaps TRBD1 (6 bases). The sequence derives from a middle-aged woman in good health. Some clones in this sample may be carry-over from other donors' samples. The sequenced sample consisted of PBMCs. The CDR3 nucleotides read TGTGCCAGTAGCAAGAGGGGGAATGAGCAGTTCTTC. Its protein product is CASSKRGNEQFF.